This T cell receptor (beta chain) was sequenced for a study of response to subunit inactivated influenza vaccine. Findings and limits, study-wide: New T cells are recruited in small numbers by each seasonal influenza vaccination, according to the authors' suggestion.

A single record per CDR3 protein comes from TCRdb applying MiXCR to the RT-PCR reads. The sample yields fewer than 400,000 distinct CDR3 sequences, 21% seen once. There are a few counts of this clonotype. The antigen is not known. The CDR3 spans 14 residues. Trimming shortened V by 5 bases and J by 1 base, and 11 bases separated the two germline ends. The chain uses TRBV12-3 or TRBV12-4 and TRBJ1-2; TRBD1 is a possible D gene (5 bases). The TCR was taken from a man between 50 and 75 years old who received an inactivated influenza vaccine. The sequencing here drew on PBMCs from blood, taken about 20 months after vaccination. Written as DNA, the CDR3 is TGTGCCAGCAGTAAAGGGACCGTTAACTATGGCTACACCTTC. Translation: CASSKGTVNYGYTF.